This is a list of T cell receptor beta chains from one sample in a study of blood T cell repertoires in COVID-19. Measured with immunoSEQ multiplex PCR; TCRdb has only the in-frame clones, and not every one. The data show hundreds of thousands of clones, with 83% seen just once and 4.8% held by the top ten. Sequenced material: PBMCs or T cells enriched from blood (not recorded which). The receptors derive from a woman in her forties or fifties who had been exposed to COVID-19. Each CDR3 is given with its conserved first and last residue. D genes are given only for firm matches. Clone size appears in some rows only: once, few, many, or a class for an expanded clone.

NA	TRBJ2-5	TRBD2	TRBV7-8	TGTGCCAGCAGCTTACCCGCTAGCGGGGGCGAAGAGACCCAGTACTTC	CASSLPASGGEETQYF
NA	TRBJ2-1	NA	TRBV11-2	TGTGCCAGCAGCTTAGAGAGGGATCTCAACTCCTACAATGAGCAGTTCTTC	CASSLERDLNSYNEQFF
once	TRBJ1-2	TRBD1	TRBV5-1	TGCGCCAGCAGCTTGAGGACAGGGGGAGGTAGTGGCTACACCTTC	CASSLRTGGGSGYTF
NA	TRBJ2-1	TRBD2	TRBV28	TGTGCCAGCAGTTTATCGGGGGGGCCCAGCCATGAGCAGTTCTTC	CASSLSGGPSHEQFF
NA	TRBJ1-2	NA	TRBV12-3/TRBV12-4	TGTGCCAGCAGTTTGTGGCCGTACTATGGCTACACCTTC	CASSLWPYYGYTF
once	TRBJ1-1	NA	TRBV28	TGTGCCAGCAGTATGGGTGGGTGGGCGAACACTGAAGCTTTCTTT	CASSMGGWANTEAFF
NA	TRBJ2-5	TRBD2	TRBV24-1	TGTGCCACCAGTGATCCAGCCCATAGCGGGGGATCGGAGACCCAGTACTTC	CATSDPAHSGGSETQYF
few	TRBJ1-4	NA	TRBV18	TGTGCCAGCTCACCACCCACAGGGAATGAAAAACTGTTTTTT	CASSPPTGNEKLFF
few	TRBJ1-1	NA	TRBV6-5	TGTGCCAGCGAAGGCTTAGCCCGTCGAGCTTTCTTT	CASEGLARRAFF
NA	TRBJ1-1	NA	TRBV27	TGTGCCAGCAGTATCCAAGGGGGCACTGAAGCTTTCTTT	CASSIQGGTEAFF
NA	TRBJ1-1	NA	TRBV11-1	TGTGCCAGCAGCCCTCTGGGGAGCACTGAAGCTTTCTTT	CASSPLGSTEAFF
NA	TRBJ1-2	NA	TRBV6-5	TGTGCCAGCGCCCCGGGAGGGACCTTTAACTATGGCTACACCTTC	CASAPGGTFNYGYTF
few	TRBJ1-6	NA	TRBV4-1	TGCGCCAGCAGCCACGGTGGGACTTATTCACCCCTCCACTTT	CASSHGGTYSPLHF
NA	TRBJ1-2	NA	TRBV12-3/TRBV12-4	TGTGCCAGCAGTAACCTACTTAACTATGGCTACACCTTC	CASSNLLNYGYTF
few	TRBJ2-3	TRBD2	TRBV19	TGTGCCAGTAGTGTTTCCGGGACTAGTTTGACAGATACGCAGTATTTT	CASSVSGTSLTDTQYF
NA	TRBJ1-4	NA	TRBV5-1	TGCGCCAGCAGCCTAGGGACTCTCGGTGAAAAACTGTTTTTT	CASSLGTLGEKLFF
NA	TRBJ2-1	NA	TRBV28	TGTGCCAGCAGGAGTGACAATGAGCAGTTCTTC	CASRSDNEQFF
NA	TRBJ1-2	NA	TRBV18	TGTGCCAGCTCACCAATGGGAGAGGGCTACACCTTC	CASSPMGEGYTF
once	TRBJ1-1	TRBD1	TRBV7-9	TGTGCCAGCAGCTGGGGTGACAGGGAGTACACTGAAGCTTTCTTT	CASSWGDREYTEAFF
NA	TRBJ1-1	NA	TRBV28	TGTGCCACCACGGACAAGAAAGCTTTCTTT	CATTDKKAFF
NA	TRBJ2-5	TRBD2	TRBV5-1	TGCGCCAGCAGCTTGGTGACTAGCGGGGAACAGACCCAGTACTTC	CASSLVTSGEQTQYF
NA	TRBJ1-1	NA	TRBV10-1	TGCGCCAGCAGTGAGTCTAGGGGAAACACTGAAGCTTTCTTT	CASSESRGNTEAFF
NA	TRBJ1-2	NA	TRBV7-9	TGTGCCAGCAGCTTGGGAGCGCCGTATGGCTACACCTTC	CASSLGAPYGYTF
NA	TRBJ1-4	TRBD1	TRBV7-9	TGTGCCAGCAGCTTAGGACAGGGTGCTAATGAAAAACTGTTTTTT	CASSLGQGANEKLFF
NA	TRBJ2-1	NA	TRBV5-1	TGCGCCAGCAGCTCCCGGACAGAGCAGTTCTTC	CASSSRTEQFF
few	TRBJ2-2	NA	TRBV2	TGTGCCAGCAGTGAACAGGGAATTAACACCGGGGAGCTGTTTTTT	CASSEQGINTGELFF
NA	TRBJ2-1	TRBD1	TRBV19	TGTGCCAGTAGGGGAGATAGGACAGGATACAATGAGCAGTTCTTC	CASRGDRTGYNEQFF
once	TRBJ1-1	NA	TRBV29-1	TGCAGCGTTGAGCCGAGGACAAACACTGAAGCTTTCTTT	CSVEPRTNTEAFF
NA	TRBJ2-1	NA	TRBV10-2	TGCGCCAGCAGCGATTTGGGGGGGGCGTTAAATGAGCAGTTCTTC	CASSDLGGALNEQFF